Listed here are 32 T cell receptor beta chains from one sample, sequenced in a study of cytomegalovirus exposure and HLA in healthy donors. PCR primers comprised 60 Vbeta and 13 Jbeta primers. Using immunoSEQ multiplex PCR, the repertoire was profiled, and TCRdb retains in-frame clones only, with some absent. Of 150,000 or so clones in the sample, around 81% were seen once. The sequenced sample was PBMCs. The receptors originated from a man between 45 and 60 years old in good health and CMV-seronegative.

The J gene is TRBJ1-2, the V gene TRBV5-1; D is unclear. V was shortened by 4 bases and J by 2 bases, with 9 bases between the two germline ends. CDR1 is SGHRS and CDR2 is YFSETQ in the germline V gene. The CDR3 consists of 13 residues. CDR3 coding DNA: TGCGCCAGCAGCGAGACAACGAACTATGGCTACACCTTC. As protein: CASSETTNYGYTF.

This sequence joins TRBV11-3 and TRBJ1-6; no reliable D call. The V gene's germline CDR1 is SGHNT and CDR2 YENEEA. V lost 1 base and J lost 7, with 8 bases in between. This CDR3 is 14 amino acids long. The CDR3 region is CASSLVPGNSPLHF. The CDR3 DNA sequence: TGTGCCAGCAGCTTAGTTCCGGGAAATTCACCCCTCCACTTT.

Only a few counts were recorded for this clone. The V and J genes are TRBV6-5 and TRBJ1-1; D is undetermined. The V end was cut by 2 bases, the J end by 1 base, with 14 bases between. This CDR3 contains 16 residues. The germline CDR1 and CDR2 sequences are MNHEY and SVGAGI. CDR3 DNA: TGTGCCAGCAGTTACGTTGGAGTTGCGGAGAACACTGAAGCTTTCTTT. Translation: CASSYVGVAENTEAFF.

V usage is TRBV5-1 and J usage is TRBJ2-3; 9 bases are shared with TRBD1. V shed 4 bases and J 5 bases; nucleotides not matched to a gene: 8. This CDR3 is built from 15 residues. In germline, CDR1 is SGHRS, CDR2 YFSETQ. Here the CDR3 reads CASSPGQGNLDTQYF. CDR3 DNA: TGCGCCAGCAGCCCTGGACAGGGGAACCTAGATACGCAGTATTTT.

The chain combines TRBV5-1 with TRBJ2-1, with a weak D call TRBD2 (5 bases). The V gene's germline CDR1 is SGHRS and CDR2 YFSETQ. V was pared by 1 base and J by 4 bases, with 9 bases between. The CDR3 consists of 14 residues. The DNA of the CDR3 is TGCGCCAGCAGCTTGAAGGGAGATTACAATGAGCAGTTCTTC. Residues: CASSLKGDYNEQFF.

Here the CDR3 reads CASSLAGGAVYGYTF. In DNA, the CDR3 is TGTGCCAGCAGCTTGGCAGGGGGCGCGGTCTATGGCTACACCTTC. V is TRBV5-6 and J is TRBJ1-2; TRBD1 aligns across 8 bases. Germline CDR1 and CDR2: SGHDT and YYEEEE. This CDR3 region has 15 residues. The V gene end was trimmed by 0 bases and the J gene end by 4 bases; junction bases not matched to a gene: 5.

This chain uses TRBV5-5 with TRBJ2-5, with 9 nucleotides matching TRBD1. J lost 1 base, V lost 4 bases, and 8 bases had no gene match. The CDR3 sequence is 16 residues long. Looked up from germline, CDR1 is SGHKS and CDR2 is YYEKEE (reference sequence). The CDR3 nucleotides are TGTGCCAGCAGCCAACCGGGACAGGGCTCCCAAGAGACCCAGTACTTC. Translated: CASSQPGQGSQETQYF.

The chain carries TRBV5-6 and TRBJ1-2, with 7 bases lining up with TRBD1. V trimming: 3 bases; J trimming: 4 bases; junction bases outside the gene matches: 12. Germline V gene sequence: CDR1 SGHDT, CDR2 YYEEEE. The CDR3 has 16 residues. Written as DNA, the CDR3 is TGTGCCAGCAGCTCCATACACCTACAGGGGCCCTATGGCTACACCTTC. This sequence encodes CASSSIHLQGPYGYTF.

The chain has TRBV6-5 and TRBJ2-1; 8 bases agree with TRBD1. CDR3 length equals 14 residues. Looked up from germline, CDR1 is MNHEY and CDR2 is SVGAGI. The trim removed 6 bases at V and 5 bases at J, leaving 6 bases unmatched. CDR3 in DNA: TGTGCCAGCAGCCCCCAGGGGGCCAACAATGAGCAGTTCTTC. Protein product: CASSPQGANNEQFF.

J is TRBJ1-1 and V is TRBV27, with D uncertain. CDR3 length: 14 amino acids. In germline, CDR1 is MNHEY, CDR2 SMNVEV (reference sequence). Trimming shortened V by 3 bases and J by 0 bases, and 8 bases separated the two germline ends. The CDR3 spells CASSLTTMNTEAFF. The CDR3 DNA reads as TGTGCCAGCAGTTTGACTACCATGAACACTGAAGCTTTCTTT.

The chain couples TRBV29-1 to TRBJ2-3; TRBD2 aligns across 9 bases. The germline gives CDR1 SQVTM, CDR2 ANQGSEA. The CDR3 runs to 16 residues. The V segment lost 0 bases and the J segment 6 bases; nucleotides outside the gene matches: 10. The CDR3 loop is CSVEDRGSGRSDTQYF. The CDR3 DNA is TGCAGCGTTGAAGATCGGGGTAGCGGGAGATCCGATACGCAGTATTTT.

The chain carries TRBV7-3 and TRBJ1-2; D is perhaps TRBD1 (5 bases). The CDR3 spans 15 residues. Per germline, CDR1 SGHTA and CDR2 FQGTGA. Trimming shortened V by 1 base and J by 4 bases, and 13 bases separated the two germline ends. The CDR3 loop is CASSLNGQGSYGYTF. Here the CDR3 DNA reads TGTGCCAGCAGCTTAAATGGTCAGGGTTCCTATGGCTACACCTTC.

This chain uses TRBV5-6 with TRBJ1-4; TRBD1 matches 8 bases. The V gene end was trimmed by 4 bases and the J gene end by 7 bases; junction bases not matched to a gene: 9. The CDR3 covers 15 residues. Germline assignment: CDR1 SGHDT and CDR2 YYEEEE. CDR3 nucleotides: TGTGCCAGCAGCCGGACAGGGTATGGGTTTGAAAAACTGTTTTTT. Its translation: CASSRTGYGFEKLFF.

The chain links TRBV6-4 to TRBJ2-1; tentatively, D is TRBD2 (6 bases). The germline CDR1 and CDR2 sequences are MRHNA and SNTAGT. The CDR3 length is 14 residues. The germline V and J ends were trimmed by 6 bases and 10 bases, with 19 bases remaining between them. CDR3 in amino acids: CASRALTGSLEQFF. The CDR3 DNA reads TGTGCCAGCAGAGCACTTACCGGGAGTTTGGAGCAGTTCTTC.

The genes are TRBV19 and TRBJ1-5; 7 bases map to TRBD1. J lost 6 bases, V lost 4 bases, and 9 bases had no gene match. The CDR3 contains 15 residues. Germline CDR1 and CDR2: LNHDA and SQIVND (reference sequence). The CDR3 protein is CASSTRTGVGQPQHF. In DNA, the CDR3 is TGTGCCAGTAGTACCCGGACAGGCGTCGGTCAGCCCCAGCATTTT. The whole variable domain, remainder taken from reference TRBV19 and TRBJ1-5, is DGGITQSPKYLFRKEGQNVTLSCEQNLNHDAMYWYRQDPGQGLRLIYYSQIVNDFQKGDIAEGYSVSREKKESFPLTVTSAQKNPTAFYLCASSTRTGVGQPQHFGDGTRLSIL.

The rearrangement joins TRBV19 to TRBJ1-1; no definite D call. The length of the CDR3 is 14 residues. V lost 1 base and J 2 bases, leaving 8 bases between the germline ends. CDR1 LNHDA and CDR2 SQIVND come from the germline V gene (reference sequence). The CDR3 DNA reads TGTGCCAGTAGTATAGTTGGCAGAAACACTGAAGCTTTCTTT. It is translated as CASSIVGRNTEAFF.

This clone was seen only a few times. This chain joins TRBV9 and TRBJ1-1; D might be TRBD1 (5 bases). V lost 1 base and J lost 1, with 8 bases in between. Germline V CDR1 and CDR2: SGDLS, YYNGEE. The CDR3 runs to 14 residues. As DNA, the CDR3 is TGTGCCAGCAGCGTAATGACAGAGAACACTGAAGCTTTCTTT. Encoded protein: CASSVMTENTEAFF.

The V and J genes are TRBV9 and TRBJ2-3; 8 nucleotides line up with TRBD2. Trimming removed 0 bases from V and 1 base from J; junction bases left unmatched: 1. Germline V gene data show CDR1 as SGDLS and CDR2 as YYNGEE. The CDR3 totals 15 residues. CDR3 DNA sequence: TGTGCCAGCAGCGTAGATAGCGGGGGCACAGATACGCAGTATTTT. This encodes CASSVDSGGTDTQYF.

The CDR3 reads CASSLGIAGSTDTQYF. In DNA, the CDR3 is TGCGCCAGCAGCTTGGGGATAGCGGGTAGCACAGATACGCAGTATTTT. The chain uses TRBV5-1 and TRBJ2-3; 7 nucleotides line up with TRBD2. In germline, CDR1 is SGHRS, CDR2 YFSETQ. The CDR3 runs 16 residues. Losses at the gene ends were 0 bases for V and 0 bases for J; bases not matched to a gene: 4.

The chain links TRBV5-1 to TRBJ2-5, with 7 positions matching TRBD1. V shed 8 bases and J 2 bases; nucleotides not matched to a gene: 9. Germline V gene sequence: CDR1 SGHRS, CDR2 YFSETQ. The CDR3 runs 14 residues. DNA of the CDR3: TGCGCCAGTTCACCAGGGACAGCACAAGAGACCCAGTACTTC. Translation gives CASSPGTAQETQYF.

CDR3: CASSLNPTNTGELFF. CDR3 nucleotide sequence: TGTGCCAGCAGCTTAAATCCAACGAACACCGGGGAGCTGTTTTTT. The V gene is TRBV11-3, the J gene TRBJ2-2, with unresolved D. Germline CDR1 reads SGHNT; CDR2 reads YENEEA. Trimming took off 2 bases at V and 0 bases at J, with 7 bases between the two ends. This CDR3 is 15 amino acids long.

This rearrangement joins TRBV2 to TRBJ2-3; possible D gene TRBD2, 6 bases. Between the trimmed V and J ends, which lost 8 bases and 2 bases, there was a span of 11 bases. The germline V gene encodes CDR1 SNHLY and CDR2 FYNNEI. The CDR3 is 13 amino acids. DNA of the CDR3: TGTGCCAGCTCCTTGCGGGACACAGATACGCAGTATTTT. Translating it yields CASSLRDTDTQYF.

The V gene is TRBV2, the J gene TRBJ1-5; 9 nucleotides align to TRBD1. Trimming removed 9 bases from V and 3 bases from J; junction bases left unmatched: 9. This CDR3 spans 15 amino acids. Germline V gene data show CDR1 as SNHLY and CDR2 as FYNNEI. The CDR3 sequence is CASTRDRENNQPQHF. In DNA form, the CDR3 reads TGTGCCAGTACCCGGGACAGGGAGAACAATCAGCCCCAGCATTTT.

The chain recombines TRBV2 with TRBJ2-5; 8 nucleotides match TRBD2. The germline gives CDR1 SNHLY, CDR2 FYNNEI. V was clipped by 8 bases and J by 7 bases; unmatched bases: 15. The CDR3 runs 15 residues. CDR3 region: CASSIGTRGLGTQYF. Written as DNA, the CDR3 is TGTGCCAGCTCCATAGGGACTAGGGGCCTTGGGACCCAGTACTTC.

The rearrangement links TRBV6-1 to TRBJ1-2; D remains ambiguous. This CDR3 contains 11 residues. V lost 7 bases and J lost 5, with 8 bases in between. Germline V gene sequence: CDR1 MNHNS, CDR2 SASEGT. CDR3 sequence: CASTGLYGYTF. DNA for the CDR3: TGTGCCAGCACCGGACTATATGGCTACACCTTC.

The chain carries TRBV11-1 and TRBJ2-7, with TRBD2 matching over 8 bases. Germline loops: CDR1 SGHAT, CDR2 FQDESV (reference sequence). The CDR3 spans 18 residues. The V and J ends lost 5 bases and 3 bases, in that order; junction bases with no gene match: 18. The CDR3 DNA reads as TGTGCCAGCAGCAAACAATGGACTAGCCCACGGCACAACTACGAGCAGTACTTC. Translation: CASSKQWTSPRHNYEQYF.

CDR3 amino acids: CASSLRQGQYGYTF. The CDR3 coding sequence is TGTGCCAGCAGCCTGCGACAGGGTCAGTATGGCTACACCTTC. The V gene is TRBV11-3, the J gene TRBJ1-2; TRBD1 aligns across 7 bases. Trimming at V came to 5 bases and at J to 5 bases, leaving 8 bases not matched to a gene. The CDR3 has 14 residues. The V gene's germline CDR1 is SGHNT and CDR2 YENEEA.

The CDR3, as DNA: TGTGCCAGCAGTAAACAGGGGGCGAACAACTACAATGAGCAGTTCTTC. This codes for CASSKQGANNYNEQFF. The chain has TRBV27 and TRBJ2-1; TRBD1 matches at 9 bases. Germline values: CDR1 MNHEY, CDR2 SMNVEV (reference sequence). The CDR3 is made up of 16 amino acids. Germline trimming cut 5 bases from V and 3 bases from J; bases unmatched to any gene: 8.

This chain joins TRBV28 and TRBJ2-1; the D gene is possibly TRBD1 (5 bases). CDR3 size: 15 residues. CDR1 MDHEN and CDR2 SYDVKM come from the germline V gene. The germline V and J ends were trimmed by 5 bases and 3 bases, with 14 bases remaining between them. The CDR3 DNA sequence: TGTGCCAGCAGTCCCTTAGGAGACAGCTACAATGAGCAGTTCTTC. It codes for CASSPLGDSYNEQFF.

The chain joins TRBV5-4 to TRBJ1-1, with unresolved D. The V and J ends lost 8 bases and 0 bases respectively, with 11 bases between them. CDR3 length equals 13 residues. The germline CDR1 and CDR2 sequences are SGHNT and YYREEE (reference sequence). The DNA of the CDR3 is TGTGCCAGTGGGCGAGAATTGAACACTGAAGCTTTCTTT. Its protein product is CASGRELNTEAFF. Filled out from reference TRBV5-4 and TRBJ1-1, the complete variable domain reads ETGVTQSPTHLIKTRGQQVTLRCSSQSGHNTVSWYQQALGQGPQFIFQYYREEENGRGNFPPRFSGLQFPNYSSELNVNALELDDSALYLCASGRELNTEAFFGQGTRLTVV.

The rearrangement joins TRBV18 to TRBJ1-1; D uncertain. V dropped 3 bases and J dropped 2 bases, with 13 bases sitting between them. The CDR3 consists of 15 residues. CDR1 and CDR2 (germline): KGHSH, LQKENI. This chain's CDR3 is CASSPFERLNTEAFF. The CDR3 bases are TGTGCCAGCTCACCGTTCGAGAGACTTAACACTGAAGCTTTCTTT.

This chain links TRBV5-1 with TRBJ2-7; TRBD2 might be the D (5 bases). The CDR3 spans 14 residues. V lost 5 bases and J lost 3, with 15 bases in between. Germline V gene lookup returns CDR1 SGHRS and CDR2 YFSETQ. CDR3 loop: CASREGAAFYEQYF. In DNA, the CDR3 is TGCGCCAGCAGAGAGGGAGCGGCTTTCTACGAGCAGTACTTC.